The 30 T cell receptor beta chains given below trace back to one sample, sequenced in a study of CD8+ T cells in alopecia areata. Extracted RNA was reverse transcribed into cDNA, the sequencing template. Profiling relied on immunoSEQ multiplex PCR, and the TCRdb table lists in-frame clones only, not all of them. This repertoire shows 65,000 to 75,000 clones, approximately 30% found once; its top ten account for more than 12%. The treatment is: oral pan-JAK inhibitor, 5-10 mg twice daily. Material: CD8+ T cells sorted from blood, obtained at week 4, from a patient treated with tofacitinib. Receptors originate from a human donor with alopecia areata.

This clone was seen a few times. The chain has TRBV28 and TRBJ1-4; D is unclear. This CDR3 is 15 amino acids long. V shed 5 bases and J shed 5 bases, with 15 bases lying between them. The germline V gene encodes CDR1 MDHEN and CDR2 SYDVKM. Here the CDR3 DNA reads TGTGCCAGCAGTAGCATCGACGGAAGGAATGAAAAACTGTTTTTT. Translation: CASSSIDGRNEKLFF.

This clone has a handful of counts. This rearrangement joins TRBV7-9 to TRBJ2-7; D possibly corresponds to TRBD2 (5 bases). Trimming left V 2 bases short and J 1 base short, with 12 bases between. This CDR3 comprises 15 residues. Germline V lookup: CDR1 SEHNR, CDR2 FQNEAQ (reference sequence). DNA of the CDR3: TGTGCCAGCAGCTTAAAGGGAGTTACGTCCTACGAGCAGTACTTC. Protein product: CASSLKGVTSYEQYF.

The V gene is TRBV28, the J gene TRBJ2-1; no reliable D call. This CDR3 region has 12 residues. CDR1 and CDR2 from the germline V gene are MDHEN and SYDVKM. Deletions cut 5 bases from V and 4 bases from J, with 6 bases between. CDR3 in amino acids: CASSPPYNEQFF. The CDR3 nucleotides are TGTGCCAGCAGTCCCCCGTACAATGAGCAGTTCTTC.

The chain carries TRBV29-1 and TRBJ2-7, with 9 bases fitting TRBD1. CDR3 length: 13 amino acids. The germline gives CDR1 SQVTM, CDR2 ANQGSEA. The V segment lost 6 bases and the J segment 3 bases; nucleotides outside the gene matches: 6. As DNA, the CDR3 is TGCAGCGTAAGGGACAGGGTGAACTACGAGCAGTACTTC. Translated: CSVRDRVNYEQYF.

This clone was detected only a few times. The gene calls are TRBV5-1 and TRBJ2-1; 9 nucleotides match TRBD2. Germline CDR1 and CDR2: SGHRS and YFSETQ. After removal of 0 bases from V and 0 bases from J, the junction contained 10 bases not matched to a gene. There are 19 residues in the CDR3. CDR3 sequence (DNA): TGCGCCAGCAGCTTGGCACACTCTAGCGGGATGAGCTCCTACAATGAGCAGTTCTTC. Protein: CASSLAHSSGMSSYNEQFF.

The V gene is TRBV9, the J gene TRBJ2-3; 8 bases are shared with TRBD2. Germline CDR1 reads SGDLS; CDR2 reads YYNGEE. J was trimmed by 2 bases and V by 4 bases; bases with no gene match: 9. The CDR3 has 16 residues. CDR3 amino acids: CASSNSGTRTTDTQYF. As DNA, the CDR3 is TGTGCCAGCAGCAATTCCGGGACTAGGACCACAGATACGCAGTATTTT. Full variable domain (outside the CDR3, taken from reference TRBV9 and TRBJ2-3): DSGVTQTPKHLITATGQRVTLRCSPRSGDLSVYWYQQSLDQGLQFLIQYYNGEERAKGNILERFSAQQFPDLHSELNLSSLELGDSALYFCASSNSGTRTTDTQYFGPGTRLTVL.

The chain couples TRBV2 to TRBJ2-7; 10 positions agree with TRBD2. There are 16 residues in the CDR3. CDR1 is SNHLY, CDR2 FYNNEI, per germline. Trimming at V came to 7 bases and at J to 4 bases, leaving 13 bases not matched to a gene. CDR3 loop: CASTYLLAGYVYEQYF. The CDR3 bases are TGTGCCAGCACATACCTACTAGCGGGATATGTATACGAGCAGTACTTC.

The CDR3 sequence is CASSLSFRVYGYTF. CDR3 coding DNA: TGTGCCAGCAGCTTGTCTTTCAGGGTCTATGGCTACACCTTC. V and J are TRBV5-8 and TRBJ1-2, with D perhaps matching TRBD1 (5 bases). CDR3 length: 14 residues. Germline assignment: CDR1 SGHTS and CDR2 YDEGEE. V lost 1 base and J 4 bases, leaving 11 bases between the germline ends.

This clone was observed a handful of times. The CDR3: CASSIVDLSRTEQYF. CDR3 bases: TGTGCCAGTAGTATTGTTGATCTGTCAAGGACGGAGCAGTACTTC. The chain links TRBV19 to TRBJ2-7; D remains unclear. The V end was cut by 3 bases, the J end by 7 bases, with 19 bases between. Looked up from germline, CDR1 is LNHDA and CDR2 is SQIVND (reference sequence). The CDR3 runs 15 residues.

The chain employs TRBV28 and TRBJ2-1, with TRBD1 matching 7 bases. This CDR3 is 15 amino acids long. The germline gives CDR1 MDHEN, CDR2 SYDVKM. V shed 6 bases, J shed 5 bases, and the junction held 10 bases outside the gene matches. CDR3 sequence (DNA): TGTGCCAGCAGACTCCCGGGACAGAGAGACAATGAGCAGTTCTTC. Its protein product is CASRLPGQRDNEQFF.

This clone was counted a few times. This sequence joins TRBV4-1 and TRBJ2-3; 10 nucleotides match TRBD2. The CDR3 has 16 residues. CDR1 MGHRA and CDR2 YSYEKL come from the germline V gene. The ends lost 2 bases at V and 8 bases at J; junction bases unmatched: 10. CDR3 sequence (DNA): TGCGCCAGCAGCCAAAGGACTAGCGGCCCGCAGGGTACGCAGTATTTT. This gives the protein CASSQRTSGPQGTQYF.

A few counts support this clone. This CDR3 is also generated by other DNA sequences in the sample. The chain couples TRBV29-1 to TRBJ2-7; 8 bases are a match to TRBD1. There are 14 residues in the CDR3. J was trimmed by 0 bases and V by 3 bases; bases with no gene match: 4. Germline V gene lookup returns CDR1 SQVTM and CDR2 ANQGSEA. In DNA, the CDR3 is TGCAGCGTTGAGGACAGGGCGAGCTCCTACGAGCAGTACTTC. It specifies CSVEDRASSYEQYF.

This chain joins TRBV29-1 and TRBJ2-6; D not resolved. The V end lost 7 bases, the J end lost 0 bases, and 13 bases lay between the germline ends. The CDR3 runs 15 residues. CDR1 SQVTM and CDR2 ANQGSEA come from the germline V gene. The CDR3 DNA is TGCAGCGCCGTCCTCTCCGACTCTGGGGCCAACGTCCTGACTTTC. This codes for CSAVLSDSGANVLTF.

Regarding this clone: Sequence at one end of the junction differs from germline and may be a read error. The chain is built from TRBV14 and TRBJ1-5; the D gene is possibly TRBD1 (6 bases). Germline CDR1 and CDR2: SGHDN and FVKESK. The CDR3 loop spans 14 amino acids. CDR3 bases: TGCGCCAGCAGCTTACAGGGTTCCAATCAGCCCCAGCATTTT. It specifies CASSLQGSNQPQHF. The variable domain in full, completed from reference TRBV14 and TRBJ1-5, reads EAGVTQFPSHSVIEKGQTVTLRCDPISGHDNLYWYRRVMGKEIKFLLHFVKESKQDESGMPNNRFLAERTGGTYSTLKVQPAELEDSGVYFCASSLQGSNQPQHFGDGTRLSIL.

DNA of the CDR3: TGTGCCAGCACCTTGGGACTTGAAGCTTTCTTT. Residues: CASTLGLEAFF. This chain links TRBV6-5 with TRBJ1-1, with D perhaps TRBD1 (5 bases). Germline V gene lookup returns CDR1 MNHEY and CDR2 SVGAGI. Trimming cost V 7 bases and J 7 bases, with 10 bases left between them. The CDR3 spans 11 residues.

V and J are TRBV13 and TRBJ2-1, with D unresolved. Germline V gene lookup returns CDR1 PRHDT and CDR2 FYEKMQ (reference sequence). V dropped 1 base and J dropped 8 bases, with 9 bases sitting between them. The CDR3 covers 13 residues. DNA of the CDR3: TGTGCCAGCAGCTTAGCGACAATGGATGAGCAGTTCTTC. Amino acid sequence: CASSLATMDEQFF.

The CDR3 bases are TGCGCCAGCAGCCAAGAGGCGAACGAGCAGTACTTC. It is translated as CASSQEANEQYF. The rearrangement links TRBV4-1 to TRBJ2-7; D gene unclear. Trimming left V 0 bases short and J 5 bases short, with 5 bases between. The CDR3 is 12 amino acids. Looked up from germline, CDR1 is MGHRA and CDR2 is YSYEKL.

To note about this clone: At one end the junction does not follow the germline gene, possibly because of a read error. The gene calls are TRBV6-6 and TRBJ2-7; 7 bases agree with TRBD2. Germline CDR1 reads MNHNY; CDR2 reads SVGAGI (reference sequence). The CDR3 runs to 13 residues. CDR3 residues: CASSYSTGGEQYF. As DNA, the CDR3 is TGTGCCAGCAGCTACTCGACGGGGGGAGAGCAGTACTTC.

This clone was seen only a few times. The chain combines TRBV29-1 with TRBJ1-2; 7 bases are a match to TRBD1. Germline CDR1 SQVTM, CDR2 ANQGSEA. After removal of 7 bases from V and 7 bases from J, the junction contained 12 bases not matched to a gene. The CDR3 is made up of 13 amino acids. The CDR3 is CSAVPQGEVGYTF. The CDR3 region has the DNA TGCAGCGCAGTCCCCCAGGGGGAGGTTGGCTACACCTTC.

For the CDR3, the DNA is TGTGCCACCAGCACTTCGCGCAATCAGCCCCAGCATTTT. Translating it yields CATSTSRNQPQHF. The J gene is TRBJ1-5, the V gene TRBV15; D remains ambiguous. The CDR3 is 13 residues long. Trimming took off 4 bases at V and 2 bases at J, with 6 bases between the two ends. Germline-derived CDR1 and CDR2 are LNHNV and YYDKDF (reference sequence).

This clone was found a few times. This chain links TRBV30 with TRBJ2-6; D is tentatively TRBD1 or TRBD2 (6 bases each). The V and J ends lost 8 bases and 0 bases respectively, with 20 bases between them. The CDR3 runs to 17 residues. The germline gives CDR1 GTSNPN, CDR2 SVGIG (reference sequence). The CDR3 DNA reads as TGTGCCCGGCGAATCCTGGGGGGCCTCTCTGGGGCCAACGTCCTGACTTTC. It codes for CARRILGGLSGANVLTF. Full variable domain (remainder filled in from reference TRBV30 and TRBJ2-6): SQTIHQWPATLVQPVGSPLSLECTVEGTSNPNLYWYRQAAGRGLQLLFYSVGIGQISSEVPQNLSASRPQDRQFILSSKKLLLSDSGFYLCARRILGGLSGANVLTFGAGSRLTVL.

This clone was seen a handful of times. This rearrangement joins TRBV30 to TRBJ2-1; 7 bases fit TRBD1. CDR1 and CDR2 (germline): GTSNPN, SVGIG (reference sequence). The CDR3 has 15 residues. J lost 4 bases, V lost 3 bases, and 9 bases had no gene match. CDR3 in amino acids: CAWSNRDSDYNEQFF. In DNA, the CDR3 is TGTGCCTGGAGCAACCGGGACAGCGATTACAATGAGCAGTTCTTC.

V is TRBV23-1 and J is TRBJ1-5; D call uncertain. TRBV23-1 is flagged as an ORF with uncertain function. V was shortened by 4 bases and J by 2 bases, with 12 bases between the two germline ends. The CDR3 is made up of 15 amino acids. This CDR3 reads CASSLGDVGNQPQHF. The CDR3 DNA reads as TGCGCCAGCAGTCTTGGGGATGTAGGCAATCAGCCCCAGCATTTT.

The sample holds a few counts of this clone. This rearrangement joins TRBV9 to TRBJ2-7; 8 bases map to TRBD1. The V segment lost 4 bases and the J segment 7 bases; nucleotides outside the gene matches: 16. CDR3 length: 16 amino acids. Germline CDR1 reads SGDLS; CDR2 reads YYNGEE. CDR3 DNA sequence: TGTGCCAGCAGCCTCTGGTCCCAGGGGGCCAGGGATGAGCAGTACTTC. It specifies CASSLWSQGARDEQYF.

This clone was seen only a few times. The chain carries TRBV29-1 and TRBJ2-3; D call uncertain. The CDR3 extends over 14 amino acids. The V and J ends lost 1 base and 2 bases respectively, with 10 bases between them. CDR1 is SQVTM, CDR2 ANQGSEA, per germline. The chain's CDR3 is CSVEGEGLTDTQYF. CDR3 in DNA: TGCAGCGTTGAAGGGGAAGGGCTCACAGATACGCAGTATTTT.

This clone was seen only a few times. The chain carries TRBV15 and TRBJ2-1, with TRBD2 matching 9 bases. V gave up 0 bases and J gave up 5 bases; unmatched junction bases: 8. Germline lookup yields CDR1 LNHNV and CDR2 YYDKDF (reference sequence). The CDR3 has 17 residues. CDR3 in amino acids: CATSREKGLAWDNEQFF. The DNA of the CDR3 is TGTGCCACCAGCAGAGAGAAAGGACTAGCGTGGGACAATGAGCAGTTCTTC.

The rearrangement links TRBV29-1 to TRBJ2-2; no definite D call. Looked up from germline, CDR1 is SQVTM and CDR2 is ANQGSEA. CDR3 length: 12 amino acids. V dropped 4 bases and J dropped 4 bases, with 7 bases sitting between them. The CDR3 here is CSVVDRTGELFF. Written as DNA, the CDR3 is TGCAGCGTTGTGGACCGCACCGGGGAGCTGTTTTTT.

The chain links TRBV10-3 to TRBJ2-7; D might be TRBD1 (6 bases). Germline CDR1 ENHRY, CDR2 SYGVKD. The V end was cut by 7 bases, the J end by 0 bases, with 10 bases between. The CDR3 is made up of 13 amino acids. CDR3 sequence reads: CAITGHRSYEQYF. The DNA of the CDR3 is TGTGCCATCACGGGACACCGCTCCTACGAGCAGTACTTC.

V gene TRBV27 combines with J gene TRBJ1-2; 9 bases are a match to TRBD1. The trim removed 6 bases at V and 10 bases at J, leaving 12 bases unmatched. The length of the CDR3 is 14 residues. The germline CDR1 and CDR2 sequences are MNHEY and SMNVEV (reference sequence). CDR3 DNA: TGTGCCAGCAGCTTTGGCGGACAGGGGCAATTCTACACCTTC. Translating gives CASSFGGQGQFYTF.

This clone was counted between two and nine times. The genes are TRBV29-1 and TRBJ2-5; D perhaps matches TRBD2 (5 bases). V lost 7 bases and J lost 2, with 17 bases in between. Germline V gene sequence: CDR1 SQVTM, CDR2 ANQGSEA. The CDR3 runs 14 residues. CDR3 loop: CSAKVQRHQETQYF. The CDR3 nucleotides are TGCAGCGCCAAGGTCCAGCGGCATCAAGAGACCCAGTACTTC.